The 8 T cell receptor beta chains listed next were all sequenced from one sample in a study of blood T cells in healthy people across ages. A second roughly 6 to 11 cycle PCR used barcoded and J-beta primers. Each CDR3 protein gets one entry after TCRdb re-called the 5' RACE reads with MiXCR. Of about a million distinct CDR3 sequences in the sample, roughly 47% were seen once. The sequencing sample was made of blood. These receptors came from a woman in her sixties or seventies in good health.

This sequence joins TRBV7-2 and TRBJ1-1, with a possible D match to TRBD1 (6 bases). Trimming removed 5 bases at V and 0 bases at J, with 10 bases between. Germline CDR1 is SGHTA and CDR2 is FQGNSA. This CDR3 region has 14 residues. CDR3 in amino acids: CASSGGGMNTEAFF. The CDR3 nucleotides are TGTGCCAGCAGCGGAGGGGGTATGAACACTGAAGCTTTCTTT.

This clonotype was counted between two and nine times. The gene calls are TRBV7-2 and TRBJ2-1; 9 bases are a match to TRBD2. Germline V gene sequence: CDR1 SGHTA, CDR2 FQGNSA. This CDR3 spans 16 amino acids. Trimming cost V 2 bases and J 4 bases; bases outside gene matches: 6. CDR3 nucleotides: TGTGCCAGCAGCTTACGAACAGCGGGGGGATACAATGAGCAGTTCTTC. This gives the protein CASSLRTAGGYNEQFF.

The gene calls are TRBV4-3 and TRBJ2-4; D is possibly TRBD1 (6 bases). There are 16 residues in the CDR3. Germline V gives CDR1 LGHNA, CDR2 YSLEER. Deletions cut 3 bases from V and 6 bases from J, with 18 bases between. CDR3 sequence (DNA): TGCGCCAGCAGCCATTACGGTACAGGGATTGGAAACATTCAGTACTTC. It yields the protein CASSHYGTGIGNIQYF.

V gene TRBV7-8 combines with J gene TRBJ1-5, with a weak D call TRBD1 (6 bases). Trimming shortened V by 5 bases and J by 5 bases, and 16 bases separated the two germline ends. The CDR3 contains 15 residues. Germline CDR1 and CDR2: SGHVS and FQNEAQ. In DNA, the CDR3 is TGTGCCAGCAGCCTACACAGGGTCTGGGATCAGCCCCAGCATTTT. The encoded protein is CASSLHRVWDQPQHF.

This chain joins TRBV6-5 and TRBJ2-1; D uncertain. The ends were cut back, 0 bases at V and 8 bases at J, with 14 bases in the middle. The V gene's germline CDR1 is MNHEY and CDR2 SVGAGI. The CDR3 length is 15 residues. CDR3 residues: CASSYSPGSQDEQFF. The CDR3 DNA reads as TGTGCCAGCAGTTACTCTCCGGGCAGTCAAGATGAGCAGTTCTTC.

The V and J genes are TRBV30 and TRBJ2-2; no firm D call. Trimming took off 3 bases at V and 7 bases at J, with 6 bases between the two ends. CDR1 is GTSNPN and CDR2 is SVGIG in the germline V gene (reference sequence). The CDR3 totals 11 residues. In DNA, the CDR3 is TGTGCCTGGAGATCCATCGGGGAGCTGTTTTTT. The encoded protein is CAWRSIGELFF.

J is TRBJ2-7 and V is TRBV18; D might be TRBD2 (6 bases). V was clipped by 4 bases and J by 3 bases, with 13 bases between them. The CDR3 runs 14 residues. In germline, CDR1 is KGHSH, CDR2 LQKENI. The DNA for the CDR3 is TGTGCCAGCTCACTTGGAGGGTCCAACTACGAGCAGTACTTC. Translating it yields CASSLGGSNYEQYF. Looking up the rest from reference TRBV18 and TRBJ2-7 gives the full variable domain: NAGVMQNPRHLVRRRGQEARLRCSPMKGHSHVYWYRQLPEEGLKFMVYLQKENIIDESGMPKERFSAEFPKEGPSILRIQQVVRGDSAAYFCASSLGGSNYEQYFGPGTRLTVT.

This sequence joins TRBV6-5 and TRBJ2-7, with D perhaps TRBD2 (5 bases). The CDR3 sequence is 16 residues long. Germline CDR1 is MNHEY and CDR2 is SVGAGI. Trimming removed 0 bases from V and 3 bases from J, with 15 bases in between. The CDR3 coding sequence is TGTGCCAGCAGTTACTCGTTCCGGCTAGCCGTCTACGAGCAGTACTTC. Protein: CASSYSFRLAVYEQYF.